The present T cell receptor beta chain was sequenced within a study of graft-versus-host responses after intestinal transplantation (dated by TCRdb to about 2021). As for the study more broadly: Recipients received multivisceral, liver-intestinal, or isolated intestinal transplants. Every recipient was given anti-thymocyte globulin induction, then maintenance tacrolimus and steroids for about three years. After intestinal transplantation, graft-versus-host and host-versus-graft alloreactive T cell clones in the graft, circulation and bone marrow were tracked using bulk TCR-beta CDR3 sequencing. Alloreactive clones were identified by sequencing pre-transplant mixed lymphocyte reaction products and comparing these products with unstimulated pre-transplant donor and recipient T cells. Of the 20 to 30 intestinal transplant recipients enrolled in the cohort, one of whom was a retransplant, a few patients without pretransplant specimens were excluded. A peak of at least 4% donor T cells among recipient peripheral blood mononuclear cells was the definition used for donor T cell macrochimerism. Samples from three later patients were sequenced in-house on an Illumina MiSeq with MiXCR processing rather than by the commercial service. Study-wide conclusions, independent of this receptor: The relatively low number and heterogeneity of intestinal transplant patients limited the conclusions. Peak levels of circulating GvH clones were associated with declines in HvG clones early after transplant. GvH clones were found in recipient bone marrow, and some of the GvH clones appeared earlier in ileal mucosa or blood, which is consistent with an intestinal mucosal origin. In patients with donor T cell macrochimerism, the allografts had high GvH to HvG T cell clonal ratios.

In light of the paper, this sample's time point label describes: cells obtained before transplantation from donor or recipient. CD3+CD4+ and CD3+CD8+ populations were FACS-sorted from unstimulated pre-transplant donor and recipient cells taken from spleen or lymph nodes. The germline V gene gives CDR1 as ENHRY and CDR2 as SYGVKD. V loses 4 bases, J loses 5 bases, and the germline ends lie 11 bases apart. The CDR3, from cysteine to phenylalanine, totals 13 residues. The CDR3 DNA has 39 bases and is translated from base 1. Library method: the immunoSEQ multiplex PCR assay. In most patients, genomic DNA was isolated using the Qiagen DNeasy Blood and Tissue Kit and sent frozen to Adaptive Biotechnologies for TCR sequencing. For most patients, high-throughput TCR-beta CDR3 sequencing of genomic DNA was performed by Adaptive Biotechnologies. Processing in the source paper ran as follows. TCR sequencing data were retrieved from Adaptive's ImmunoSEQ software for about 17 patients, whereas three other patients were processed with MiXCR and VDJtools. To correct CD4 versus CD8 sorting errors, any sequence found in both subsets at a frequency ratio below 5:1 was removed. CDR3 nucleotide sequences shared by donor and recipient were removed because the origin of these sequences could not be assigned. Alloreactive clones required at least 2-fold expansion over unstimulated cells and minimum CFSE-low frequency of 0.002% (template counts) or 0.001% (read counts). A clone was considered mappable if detected in the sequenced pre-transplant spleen, lymph node, or MLR CFSE-low populations of the donor or recipient. Cumulative frequency of alloreactive clones was calculated as a percentage of all sequences weighted by copy number. Here the immuneACCESS table is served through TCRdb, limited to in-frame sequences with V and J called. Missing clones are a known gap in these copies; in checked studies unresolved V genes cover under half, and the rest lacks a known reason. V and J calls and clone size are as listed in that table; D and trimming were resolved from the DNA. The sample table shows more than 75,000 clones, and around 90% are seen once. The ten largest clones represent approximately 0.35% of the sample.

Worth noting for this clone: Its recognized antigen is unknown. The sample holds no much larger clone one base away, and base qualities are not on file.

The sample in question was unstimulated CD4+ T cells sorted from spleen or lymph node cells, obtained before transplant. Here the chain combines TRBV10-3 and TRBJ2-5, with the D gene uncertain. This clonotype was obtained from a human donor who was the organ donor for an intestinal transplant. The sequence in DNA is TGTGCCATCAGTGGGAACGACGGGGAGACCCAGTACTTC. This sequence encodes CAISGNDGETQYF.